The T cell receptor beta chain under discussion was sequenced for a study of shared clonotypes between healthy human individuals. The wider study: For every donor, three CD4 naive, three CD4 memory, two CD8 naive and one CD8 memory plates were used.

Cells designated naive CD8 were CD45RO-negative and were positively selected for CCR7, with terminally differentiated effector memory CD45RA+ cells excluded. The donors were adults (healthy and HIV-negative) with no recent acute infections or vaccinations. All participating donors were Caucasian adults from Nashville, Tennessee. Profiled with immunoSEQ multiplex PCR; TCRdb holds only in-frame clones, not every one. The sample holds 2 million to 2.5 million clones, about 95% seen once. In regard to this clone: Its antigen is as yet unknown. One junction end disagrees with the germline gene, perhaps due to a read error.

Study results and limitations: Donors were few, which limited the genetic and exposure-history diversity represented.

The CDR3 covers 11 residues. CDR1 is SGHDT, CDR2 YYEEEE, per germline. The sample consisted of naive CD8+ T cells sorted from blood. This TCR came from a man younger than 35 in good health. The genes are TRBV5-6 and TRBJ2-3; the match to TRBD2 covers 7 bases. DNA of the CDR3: TGTGCCAGCAGCCAGGACGGACTAGATCATTTT. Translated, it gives CASSQDGLDHF.